This record concerns one TCR beta chain sequence. This record belongs to a study of CD8 T cells in Susac syndrome. Sequencing of TCR beta was undertaken in CD8+ and CD4+ T cells derived from blood. Germline CDR1 reads LNHDA; CDR2 reads SQIVND (reference sequence). V was shortened by 0 bases and J by 5 bases, with 17 bases between the two germline ends. This CDR3 is 17 amino acids long. Random hexamers were used to reverse transcribe the RNA input (roughly 0.5 to 1 ug). The amplification used immunoSEQ multiplex PCR on TCR beta CDR3; it spanned 54 Vbeta and 13 Jbeta. Using its own MiXCR run on the immunoSEQ multiplex PCR reads, TCRdb lists one record per CDR3 protein. The table includes roughly 180,000 distinct CDR3 sequences, approximately 95% detected once.

The sequenced sample was CD4+ T cells from PBMCs. V gene TRBV19 combines with J gene TRBJ2-4, with D possibly TRBD2 on 7 matching bases. The TCR comes from a human donor in good health. The chain's CDR3 is CASSIDGGGHSENIQYF. The CDR3 nucleotides are TGTGCCAGTAGTATAGATGGCGGGGGACACTCCGAAAACATTCAGTACTTC. Filled out from reference TRBV19 and TRBJ2-4, the complete variable domain reads DGGITQSPKYLFRKEGQNVTLSCEQNLNHDAMYWYRQDPGQGLRLIYYSQIVNDFQKGDIAEGYSVSREKKESFPLTVTSAQKNPTAFYLCASSIDGGGHSENIQYFGAGTRLSVL.